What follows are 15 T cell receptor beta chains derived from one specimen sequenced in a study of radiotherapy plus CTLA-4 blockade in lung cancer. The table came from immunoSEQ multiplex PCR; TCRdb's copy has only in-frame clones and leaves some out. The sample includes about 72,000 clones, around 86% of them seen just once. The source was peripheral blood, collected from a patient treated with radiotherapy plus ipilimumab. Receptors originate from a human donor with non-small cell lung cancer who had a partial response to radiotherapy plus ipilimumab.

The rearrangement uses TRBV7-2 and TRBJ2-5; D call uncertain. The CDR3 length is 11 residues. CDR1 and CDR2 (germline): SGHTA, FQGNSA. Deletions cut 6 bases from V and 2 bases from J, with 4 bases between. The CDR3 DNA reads TGTGCCAGCAGTCTACAAGAGACCCAGTACTTC. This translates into CASSLQETQYF.

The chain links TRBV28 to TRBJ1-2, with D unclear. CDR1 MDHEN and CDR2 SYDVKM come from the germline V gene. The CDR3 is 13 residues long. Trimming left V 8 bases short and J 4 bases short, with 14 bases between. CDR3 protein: CASAPQDSYGYTF. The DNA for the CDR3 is TGTGCCAGCGCACCCCAGGACTCCTATGGCTACACCTTC.

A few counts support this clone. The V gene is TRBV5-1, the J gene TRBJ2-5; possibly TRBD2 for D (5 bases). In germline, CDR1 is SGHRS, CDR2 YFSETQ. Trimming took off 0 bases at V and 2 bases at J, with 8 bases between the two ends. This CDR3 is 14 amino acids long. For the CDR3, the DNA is TGCGCCAGCAGCTTGGCTAGCAGTCAAGAGACCCAGTACTTC. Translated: CASSLASSQETQYF.

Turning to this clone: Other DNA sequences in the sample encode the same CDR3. CDR3 sequence reads: CASSLGQLNTEAFF. The CDR3 DNA sequence: TGTGCCAGCAGCCTGGGACAGCTGAACACTGAAGCTTTCTTT. The J gene is TRBJ1-1, the V gene TRBV6-1, with 7 bases fitting TRBD1. Trimming removed 6 bases from V and 0 bases from J; junction bases left unmatched: 4. CDR1 is MNHNS and CDR2 is SASEGT in the germline V gene. The CDR3 runs 14 residues.

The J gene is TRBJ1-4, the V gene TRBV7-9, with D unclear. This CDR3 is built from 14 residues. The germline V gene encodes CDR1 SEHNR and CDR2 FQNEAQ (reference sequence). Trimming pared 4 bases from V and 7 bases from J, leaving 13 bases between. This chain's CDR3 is CASSSEVAGEKLFF. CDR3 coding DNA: TGTGCCAGCAGCTCCGAGGTAGCGGGTGAAAAACTGTTTTTT. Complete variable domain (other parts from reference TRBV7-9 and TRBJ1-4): DTGVSQNPRHKITKRGQNVTFRCDPISEHNRLYWYRQTLGQGPEFLTYFQNEAQLEKSRLLSDRFSAERPKGSFSTLEIQRTEQGDSAMYLCASSSEVAGEKLFFGSGTQLSVL.

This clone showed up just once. The CDR3 DNA is TGTGCCTGGAGCCAGACTAGCGGGAACGAGCAGTACTTC. Encoded protein: CAWSQTSGNEQYF. The chain links TRBV30 to TRBJ2-7; 11 nucleotides line up with TRBD2. Germline values: CDR1 GTSNPN, CDR2 SVGIG (reference sequence). This CDR3 region has 13 residues. J gave up 5 bases and V 3 bases, and 3 bases lay outside the gene matches. The variable domain in full, completed from reference TRBV30 and TRBJ2-7, reads SQTIHQWPATLVQPVGSPLSLECTVEGTSNPNLYWYRQAAGRGLQLLFYSVGIGQISSEVPQNLSASRPQDRQFILSSKKLLLSDSGFYLCAWSQTSGNEQYFGPGTRLTVT.

The CDR3 sequence is CASSRTGDSTDTQYF. The CDR3 nucleotides read TGTGCCAGCAGCCGAACAGGGGATAGCACAGATACGCAGTATTTT. The V call is TRBV6-5, the J call TRBJ2-3; 7 nucleotides line up with TRBD1. Germline CDR1 reads MNHEY; CDR2 reads SVGAGI. The CDR3 contains 15 residues. With 6 bases clipped from V and 0 bases from J, the junction kept 6 bases outside the gene matches.

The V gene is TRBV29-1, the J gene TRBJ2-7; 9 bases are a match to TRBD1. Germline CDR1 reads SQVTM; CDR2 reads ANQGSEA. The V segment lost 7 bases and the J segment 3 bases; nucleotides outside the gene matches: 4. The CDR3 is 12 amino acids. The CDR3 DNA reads TGCAGCGCCGGGACAGGGAGCTACGAGCAGTACTTC. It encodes CSAGTGSYEQYF.

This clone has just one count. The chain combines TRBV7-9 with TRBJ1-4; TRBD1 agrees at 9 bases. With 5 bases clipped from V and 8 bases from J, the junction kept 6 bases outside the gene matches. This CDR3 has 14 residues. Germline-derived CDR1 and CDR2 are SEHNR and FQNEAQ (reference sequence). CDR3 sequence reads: CASSTDGTGEKLFF. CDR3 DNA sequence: TGTGCCAGCAGCACCGACGGGACAGGGGAAAAACTGTTTTTT.

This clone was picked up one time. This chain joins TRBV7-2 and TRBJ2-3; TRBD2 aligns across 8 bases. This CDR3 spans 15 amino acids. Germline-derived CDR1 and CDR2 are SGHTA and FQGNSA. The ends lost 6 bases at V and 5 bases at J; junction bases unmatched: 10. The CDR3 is CASSNGRADLDTQYF. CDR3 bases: TGTGCCAGCAGTAACGGGAGGGCCGATTTAGATACGCAGTATTTT.

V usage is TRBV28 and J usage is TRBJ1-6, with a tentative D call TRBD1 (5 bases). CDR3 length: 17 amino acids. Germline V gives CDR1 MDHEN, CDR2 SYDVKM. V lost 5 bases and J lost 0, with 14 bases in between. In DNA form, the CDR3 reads TGTGCCAGCAGTCCCGTGGGGGGGAGCTCCTATAATTCACCCCTCCACTTT. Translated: CASSPVGGSSYNSPLHF.

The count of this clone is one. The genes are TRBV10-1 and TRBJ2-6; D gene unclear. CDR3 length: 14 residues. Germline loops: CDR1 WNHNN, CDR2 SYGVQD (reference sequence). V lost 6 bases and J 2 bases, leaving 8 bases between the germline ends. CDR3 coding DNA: TGCGCCAGCAGCCACAGTGCTGGGGCCAACGTCCTGACTTTC. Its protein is CASSHSAGANVLTF.

CDR3 nucleotide sequence: TGTGCCAGCAGCCAGGTGGACAGGGAATACGAGCAGTACTTC. This encodes CASSQVDREYEQYF. The chain links TRBV14 to TRBJ2-7; 8 nucleotides line up with TRBD1. V lost 3 bases, J lost 4 bases, and 5 bases stayed unmatched. CDR3 length: 14 residues. CDR1 and CDR2 (germline): SGHDN, FVKESK.

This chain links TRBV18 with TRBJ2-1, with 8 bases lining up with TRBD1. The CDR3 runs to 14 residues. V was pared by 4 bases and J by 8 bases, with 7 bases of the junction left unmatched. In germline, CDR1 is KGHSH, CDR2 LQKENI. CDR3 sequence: CASSLLQGADEQFF. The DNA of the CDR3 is TGTGCCAGCTCACTACTCCAGGGGGCGGATGAGCAGTTCTTC. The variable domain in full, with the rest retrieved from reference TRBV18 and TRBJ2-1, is NAGVMQNPRHLVRRRGQEARLRCSPMKGHSHVYWYRQLPEEGLKFMVYLQKENIIDESGMPKERFSAEFPKEGPSILRIQQVVRGDSAAYFCASSLLQGADEQFFGPGTRLTVL.

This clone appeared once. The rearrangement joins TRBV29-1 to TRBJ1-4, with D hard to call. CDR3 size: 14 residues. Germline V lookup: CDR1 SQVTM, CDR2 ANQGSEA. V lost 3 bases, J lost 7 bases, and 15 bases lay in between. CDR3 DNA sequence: TGCAGCGTTGATGGCGGCCTTTACGGTGAAAAACTGTTTTTT. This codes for CSVDGGLYGEKLFF.